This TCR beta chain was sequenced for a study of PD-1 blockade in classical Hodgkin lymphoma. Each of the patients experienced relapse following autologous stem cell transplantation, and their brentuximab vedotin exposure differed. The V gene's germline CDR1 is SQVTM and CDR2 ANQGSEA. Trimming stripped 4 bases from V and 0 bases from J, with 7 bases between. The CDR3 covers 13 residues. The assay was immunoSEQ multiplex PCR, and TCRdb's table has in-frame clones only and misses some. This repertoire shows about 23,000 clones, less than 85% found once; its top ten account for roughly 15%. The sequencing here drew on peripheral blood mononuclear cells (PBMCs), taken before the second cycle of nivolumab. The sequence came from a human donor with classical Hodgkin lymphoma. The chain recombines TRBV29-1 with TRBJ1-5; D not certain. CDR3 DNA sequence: TGCAGCGTTGTAGGAAATAGCAATCAGCCCCAGCATTTT. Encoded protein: CSVVGNSNQPQHF.